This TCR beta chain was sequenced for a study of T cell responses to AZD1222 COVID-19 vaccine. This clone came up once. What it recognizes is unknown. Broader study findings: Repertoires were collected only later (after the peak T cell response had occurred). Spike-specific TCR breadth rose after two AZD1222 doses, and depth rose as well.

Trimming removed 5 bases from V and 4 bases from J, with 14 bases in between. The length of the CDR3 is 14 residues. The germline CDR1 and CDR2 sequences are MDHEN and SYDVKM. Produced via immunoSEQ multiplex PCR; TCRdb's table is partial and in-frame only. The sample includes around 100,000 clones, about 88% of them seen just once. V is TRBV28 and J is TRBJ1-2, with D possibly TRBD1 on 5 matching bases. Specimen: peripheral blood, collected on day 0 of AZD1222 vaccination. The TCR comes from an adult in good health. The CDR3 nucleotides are TGTGCCAGCAGTGAGGGGCCGTTTAGCTATGGCTACACCTTC. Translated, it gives CASSEGPFSYGYTF.